This TCR beta chain was sequenced in a study of beta chain features in type 1 diabetes listed by TCRdb under 2018. Concerning the study at large: Mean age, gender distribution, total cell number and subset yield were not different between patients and healthy donors. Across all samples, roughly 110,000,000 sorted cells were examined, and cell number per subset correlated strongly with RNA yield. The study compared the TCRB repertoires of sorted circulating CD4+ T cell subsets in recently diagnosed type 1 diabetes patients with those in matched healthy donors. Whereas all 28 donors provided naive and central memory subsets, regulatory and stem cell-like memory subsets were isolated from just 8 patients and roughly eight healthy donors.

Notes on this clone: The antigen it recognizes is unknown. No quality values exist for individual bases; no much larger clone is one base distant.

The entire amount of isolated RNA was reverse transcribed using the High Capacity cDNA Reverse Transcription Kit, so the sequenced TCRB transcripts were expressed ones. Naive, central memory and regulatory T cell samples underwent deep immunoSEQ sequencing, averaging about 3.5 million total reads per sample. After sorted cells were lysed in RLT buffer, RNA was extracted with DNase-treated RNeasy Micro or Mini kits, with the choice depending on cell number. To prevent cross-contamination, every cell subset was processed on its own, while patient and healthy donor samples were processed together. The immunoSEQ multiplex PCR was used to amplify TCRB sequences from cDNA, generating 87-bp fragments that spanned the CDR3 region. The amplicons were sequenced using the Illumina HiSeq platform. The published analysis was carried out like this. Synthetic template baselines were used to correct PCR bias computationally, reads within Hamming distance 2 were collapsed together, and singletons that could not be merged were discarded. Reads were aligned to IMGT to assign V, D and J genes, CDR3 length, and insertions or deletions at six rearrangement sites. Clonotype counts were normalized to sorted cell number within each subset before computing true diversity and Gini coefficients with the tcR R package. The overlap coefficient, calculated on TCRB nucleotide sequences, was used to measure repertoire sharing. Not all clones reach the TCRdb copy of this immuneACCESS table, which keeps in-frame sequences only. Checked studies attribute under half of the gap to unresolved V genes and leave the rest unexplained. V, J and clone size are those of that table, while D and trimming were read from the DNA. In this sample the table shows 150,000 or so clones, roughly 9.3% of which occur a single time. The top ten clones comprise approximately 0.69% of the sample.

From each donor, a single peripheral blood sample of 90 to 150 mL on average was drawn into heparinised tubes. Naive, central memory, regulatory and stem cell-like memory CD4+ T cells were sorted on a BD FACSAria II using a panel including CD45RO, CCR7, CD25, CD127, CD95 and CD27. All sorted populations exceeded 95% purity. PBMCs were isolated right away by Lymphoprep density gradient centrifugation and were stained directly, without culture. Samples were stained and sorted in pairs, with one healthy donor and one patient per experiment, so that batch effects were minimized. The paper's findings and limits, for the study overall: Because the HLA sub-analyses included only small numbers of individuals, any influence of HLA type on TCRB rearrangement was left unresolved. Fewer insertions and more nucleotide deletions at VDJ recombination sites were observed in patients with type 1 diabetes, implying thymic rearrangement abnormalities. Naive, central memory and regulatory TCRB repertoires appeared to be more similar among patients than among healthy donors. Because cDNA was sequenced instead of genomic DNA, highly expressing activated cells could be over-represented, though the groups showed no difference in activation or CD3 levels. In all four CD4+ subsets, TCRB CDR3 length was moderately but significantly shorter in type 1 diabetes patients. Shorter templates might have been favored by PCR, but patient and control samples were amplified and corrected together, so both groups would have been affected equally by any skew.

The germline V and J ends show losses of 1 base and 5 bases respectively, and no gene match explains 0 bases of the junction. The CDR3 numbers 12 residues from cysteine through phenylalanine. Only the CDR3 part of the read is kept: 36 bases, read in frame from the first base. CDR1 and CDR2 are read off the germline V gene as SGHRS and YFSETQ. This TCR was recovered from a woman aged 40 to 50 in good health. The sample comprised central memory CD4+ T cells from blood. This sequence uses TRBV5-1 and TRBJ2-7, and TRBD2 matches 7 of the central bases. The sequence in DNA is TGCGCCAGCAGCTTGAGCGGGGACGAGCAGTACTTC. Its protein product is CASSLSGDEQYF.